This TCR beta chain came from a study of blood T cell repertoires in COVID-19. The germline V gene has CDR1 MNHEY and CDR2 SMNVEV (reference sequence). Trimming took off 6 bases at V and 0 bases at J, with 12 bases between the two ends. This CDR3 has 16 amino acids. Ages ranged from about 18 to 89 years, with residence in about 23 US areas. The data were produced by immunoSEQ multiplex PCR, yet TCRdb's version contains in-frame clones alone and is incomplete. The data hold more than 300,000 clones, with roughly 87% observed a single time. The sequence was obtained from a woman in her twenties or thirties who had recovered from COVID-19. Sequencing used PBMCs or T cells enriched from blood (not recorded which). The gene calls are TRBV27 and TRBJ2-6; perhaps TRBD1 as D (5 bases). The CDR3 protein is CASRAGSFSGANVLTF. In DNA, the CDR3 is TGTGCCAGCAGGGCAGGGTCCTTCTCTGGGGCCAACGTCCTGACTTTC.